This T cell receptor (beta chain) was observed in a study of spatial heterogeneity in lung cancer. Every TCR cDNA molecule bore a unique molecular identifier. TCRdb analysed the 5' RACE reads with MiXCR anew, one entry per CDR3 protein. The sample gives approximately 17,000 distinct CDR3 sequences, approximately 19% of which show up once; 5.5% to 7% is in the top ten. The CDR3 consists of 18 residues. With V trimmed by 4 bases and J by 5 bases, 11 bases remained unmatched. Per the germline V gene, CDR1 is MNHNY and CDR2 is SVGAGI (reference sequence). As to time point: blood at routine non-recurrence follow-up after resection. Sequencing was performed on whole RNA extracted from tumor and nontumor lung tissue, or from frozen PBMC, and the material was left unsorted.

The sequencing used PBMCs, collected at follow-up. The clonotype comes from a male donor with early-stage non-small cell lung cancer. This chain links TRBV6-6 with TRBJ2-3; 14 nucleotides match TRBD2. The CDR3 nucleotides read TGTGCCAGCAGTTGGCGGACTAGCGGGGGGACGTTAGGAGATACGCAGTATTTT. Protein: CASSWRTSGGTLGDTQYF.